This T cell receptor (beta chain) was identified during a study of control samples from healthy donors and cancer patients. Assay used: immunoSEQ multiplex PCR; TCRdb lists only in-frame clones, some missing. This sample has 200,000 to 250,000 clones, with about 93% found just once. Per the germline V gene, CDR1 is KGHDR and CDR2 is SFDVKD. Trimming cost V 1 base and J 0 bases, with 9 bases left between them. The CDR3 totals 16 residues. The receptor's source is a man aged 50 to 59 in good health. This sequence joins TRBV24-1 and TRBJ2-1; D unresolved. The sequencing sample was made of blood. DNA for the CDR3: TGTGCCACCAGTGATTTCAGAGGTAGCTCCTACAATGAGCAGTTCTTC. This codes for CATSDFRGSSYNEQFF.